The T cell receptor (beta chain) under discussion was sequenced for a study of blood T cell repertoires in COVID-19. Participants were aged about 18 to 95 years, lived in roughly 25 US areas, and enrolled virtually. Cohort placement rested on clinical history that participants reported themselves. Exposed volunteers were people who met a COVID-19 case within 2 weeks before study entry. Trimming took off 2 bases at V and 8 bases at J, with 15 bases between the two ends. Germline assignment: CDR1 LGHDT and CDR2 YNNKEL (reference sequence). The length of the CDR3 is 14 residues. Original handling: It was from reference gene primer amplification that nucleated cell counts were estimated. Sequencing used immunoSEQ multiplex PCR; TCRdb keeps in-frame clones, though not all of them. That table gives V, J and clone size, and the DNA gave D and trimming. The sample lists 350,000 to 500,000 clones; nearly 90% were seen once.

The clonotype comes from a woman aged 18 to 35 who had been exposed to COVID-19. The rearrangement links TRBV3-1 (or the pseudogene TRBV3-2) to TRBJ1-2; D is possibly TRBD1 (6 bases). Sequencing input: PBMCs or T cells enriched from blood (not recorded which). The CDR3 sequence: CASSQSVGQRGYTF. The DNA for the CDR3 is TGTGCCAGCAGCCAAAGCGTCGGACAGCGGGGCTACACCTTC.